This record looks at one T cell receptor beta chain sequence and its context. These data come from a study of blood T cell repertoires in COVID-19. On the study more broadly: Sites in the United States, Italy and Spain provided acute and convalescent COVID-19 samples.

Libraries were prepared by immunoSEQ multiplex PCR; TCRdb keeps only in-frame clonotypes and omits some of them. The sample lists a few hundred thousand clones; roughly 88% were seen once. This CDR3 has 16 amino acids. The J segment lost 5 bases and the V segment lost 3 bases, leaving 11 bases of the junction unmatched. The germline V gene has CDR1 MDHEN and CDR2 SYDVKM. The chain employs TRBV28 and TRBJ2-5; 8 nucleotides match TRBD1. The sequenced sample consisted of PBMCs or T cells enriched from blood (not recorded which). This clonotype was obtained from a woman aged 45-60 years who had recovered from COVID-19. The CDR3 sequence is CASSFGAQGARETQYF. The CDR3 nucleotides read TGTGCCAGCAGTTTTGGGGCTCAGGGGGCGCGGGAGACCCAGTACTTC. The full variable domain, its missing parts supplied by reference TRBV28 and TRBJ2-5, is DVKVTQSSRYLVKRTGEKVFLECVQDMDHENMFWYRQDPGLGLRLIYFSYDVKMKEKGDIPEGYSVSREKKERFSLILESASTNQTSMYLCASSFGAQGARETQYFGPGTRLLVL.